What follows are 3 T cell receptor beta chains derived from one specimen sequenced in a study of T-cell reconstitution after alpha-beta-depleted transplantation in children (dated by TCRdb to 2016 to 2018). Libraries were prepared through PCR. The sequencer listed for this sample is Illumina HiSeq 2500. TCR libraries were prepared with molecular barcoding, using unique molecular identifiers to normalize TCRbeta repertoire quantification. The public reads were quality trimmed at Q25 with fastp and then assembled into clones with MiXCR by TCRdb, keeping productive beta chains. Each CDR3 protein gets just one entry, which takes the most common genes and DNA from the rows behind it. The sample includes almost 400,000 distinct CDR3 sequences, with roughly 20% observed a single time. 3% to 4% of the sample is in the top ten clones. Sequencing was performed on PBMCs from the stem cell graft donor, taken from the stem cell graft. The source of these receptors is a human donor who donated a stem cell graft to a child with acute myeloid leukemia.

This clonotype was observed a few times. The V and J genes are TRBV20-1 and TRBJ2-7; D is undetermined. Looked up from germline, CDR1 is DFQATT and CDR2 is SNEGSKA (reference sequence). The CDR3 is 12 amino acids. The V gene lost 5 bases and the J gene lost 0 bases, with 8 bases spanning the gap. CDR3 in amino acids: CSARAPSYEQYF. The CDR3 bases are TGCAGTGCTCGTGCCCCCTCCTACGAGCAGTACTTC.

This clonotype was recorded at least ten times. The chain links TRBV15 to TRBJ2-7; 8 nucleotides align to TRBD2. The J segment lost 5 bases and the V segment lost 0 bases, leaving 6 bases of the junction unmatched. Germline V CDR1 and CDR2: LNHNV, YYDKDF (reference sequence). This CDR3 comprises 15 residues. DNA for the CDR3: TGTGCCACCAGCAGAGATTCAGGACTAGCTCACGAGCAGTACTTC. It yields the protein CATSRDSGLAHEQYF.

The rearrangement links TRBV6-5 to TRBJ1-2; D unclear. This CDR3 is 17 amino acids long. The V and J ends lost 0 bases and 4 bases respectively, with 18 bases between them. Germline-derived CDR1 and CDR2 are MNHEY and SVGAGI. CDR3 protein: CASSYSEGSSGPYGYTF. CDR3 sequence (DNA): TGTGCCAGCAGTTACTCCGAGGGTTCTTCAGGACCCTATGGCTACACCTTC.